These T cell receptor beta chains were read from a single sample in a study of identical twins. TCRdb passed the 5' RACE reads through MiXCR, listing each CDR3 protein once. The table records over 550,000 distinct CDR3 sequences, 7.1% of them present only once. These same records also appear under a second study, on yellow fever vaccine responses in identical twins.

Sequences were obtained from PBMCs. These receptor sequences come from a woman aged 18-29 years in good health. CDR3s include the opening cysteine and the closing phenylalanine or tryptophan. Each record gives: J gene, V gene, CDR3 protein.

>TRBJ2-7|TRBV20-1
CSARVSGGEQYF
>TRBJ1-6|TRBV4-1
CASSQDWGASPLHF
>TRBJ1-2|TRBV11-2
CASSSLWGGAVGYTF
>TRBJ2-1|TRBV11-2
CASSFPASGTSYNEQFF
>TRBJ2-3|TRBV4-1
CASSQDISTDTQYF
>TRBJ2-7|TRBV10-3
CAISARQGDEQYF
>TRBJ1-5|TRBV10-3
CAISDGGLNQPQHF
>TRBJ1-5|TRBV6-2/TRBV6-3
CASSYGTAQHF
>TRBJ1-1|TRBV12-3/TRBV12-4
CASRMTGGNTEAFF
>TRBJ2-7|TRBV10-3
CAIRSKSGGAVGEQYF
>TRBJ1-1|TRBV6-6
CASSPAGNEAFF
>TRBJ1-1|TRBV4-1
CASSQGRGATEAFF
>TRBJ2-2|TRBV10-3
CAISVGAVNTGELFF
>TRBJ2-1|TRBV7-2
CASSPPGRGFDNEQFF
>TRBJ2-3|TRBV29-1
CSVEAREVTDTQYF
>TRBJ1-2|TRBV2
CASRRTEAYGYTF
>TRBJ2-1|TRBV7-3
CASSLRGGSVYNEQFF
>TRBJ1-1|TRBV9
CASSVWPENTEAFF
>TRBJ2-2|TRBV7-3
CASSPRGARSTGELFF
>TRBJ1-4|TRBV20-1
CSATDREINEKLFF
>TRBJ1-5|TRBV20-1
CSTNQPQHF
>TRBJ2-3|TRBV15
CATSGLTGRGTDTQYF
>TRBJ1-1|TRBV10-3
CAIARNRTNFQAFF
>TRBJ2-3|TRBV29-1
CSVDGGGALLDTQYF
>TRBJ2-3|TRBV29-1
CSVDSGPSDTQYF
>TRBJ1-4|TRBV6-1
CASSETPPVTNEKLFF
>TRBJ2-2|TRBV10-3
CAISEGGGNGELFF
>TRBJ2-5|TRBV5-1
CASSLEASRGETQYF
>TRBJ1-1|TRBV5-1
CASSRDRGPNTEAFF
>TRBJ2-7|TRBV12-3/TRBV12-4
CASSLDRVADWQYF
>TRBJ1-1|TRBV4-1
CASSQGLGWDTEAFF
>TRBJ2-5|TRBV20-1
CSAILGQKQETQYF